A selection of T cell receptor beta chains follows, all from one sample in a study of OX40 agonist ivuxolimab in advanced cancers. Assay used: immunoSEQ multiplex PCR; TCRdb lists only in-frame clones, some missing. The repertoire holds around 51,000 clones, around nine tenths seen once, with 10% in the top ten. The specimen was CD4+ or CD8+ T cells sorted from blood, collected in a trial of the OX40 agonist ivuxolimab. The origin of the receptors is an adult with an advanced solid tumor such as melanoma, head and neck, liver or kidney cancer. Both conserved end residues are part of each CDR3. The D gene is left open where the match is weak. Some rows mark clone size as missing; the rest say once, few, many or name a class of expanded clone.

j_gene: TRBJ2-3; d_gene: TRBD1; v_gene: TRBV5-1; abundance: .; CDR3aa: CASSLEGQHTDTQYF; CDR3nt: TGCGCCAGCAGCTTGGAGGGACAGCACACAGATACGCAGTATTTT
j_gene: TRBJ2-7; d_gene: .; v_gene: TRBV15; abundance: once; CDR3aa: CATSSPPRQTYSYEQYF; CDR3nt: TGTGCCACCAGCAGTCCCCCGAGACAGACCTACTCCTACGAGCAGTACTTC
j_gene: TRBJ2-7; d_gene: .; v_gene: TRBV27; abundance: .; CDR3aa: CASMPWGGQDDPYEQYF; CDR3nt: TGTGCCAGCATGCCTTGGGGGGGGCAGGACGACCCCTACGAGCAGTACTTC
j_gene: TRBJ1-5; d_gene: .; v_gene: TRBV6-6; abundance: many; CDR3aa: CASSPGTENQPQHF; CDR3nt: TGTGCCAGCAGTCCCGGGACGGAAAATCAGCCCCAGCATTTT
j_gene: TRBJ2-2; d_gene: TRBD1; v_gene: TRBV30; abundance: .; CDR3aa: CAWSPQGVDTGELFF; CDR3nt: TGTGCCTGGAGCCCCCAGGGGGTGGACACCGGGGAGCTGTTTTTT
j_gene: TRBJ1-6; d_gene: .; v_gene: TRBV19; abundance: once; CDR3aa: CASEWGGSNSPLHF; CDR3nt: TGTGCCAGTGAATGGGGGGGCTCTAATTCACCCCTCCACTTT
j_gene: TRBJ1-1; d_gene: .; v_gene: TRBV11-1; abundance: once; CDR3aa: CASSLLESGDAFF; CDR3nt: TGTGCCAGCAGCTTACTGGAGTCGGGGGATGCTTTCTTT
j_gene: TRBJ2-5; d_gene: TRBD1; v_gene: TRBV6-5; abundance: .; CDR3aa: CASTPTGRAGTQYF; CDR3nt: TGTGCCAGCACCCCGACAGGGCGGGCAGGGACCCAGTACTTC
j_gene: TRBJ2-1; d_gene: .; v_gene: TRBV9; abundance: .; CDR3aa: CASRGGHEQFF; CDR3nt: TGTGCCAGCAGGGGGGGTCATGAGCAGTTCTTC
j_gene: TRBJ1-1; d_gene: .; v_gene: TRBV19; abundance: .; CDR3aa: CASSIWGGVREAFF; CDR3nt: TGTGCCAGTAGTATTTGGGGAGGGGTCCGGGAAGCTTTCTTT
j_gene: TRBJ2-7; d_gene: TRBD1; v_gene: TRBV15; abundance: .; CDR3aa: CATSGDRGHSYEQYF; CDR3nt: TGTGCCACCAGCGGCGACAGGGGACACTCCTACGAGCAGTACTTC
j_gene: TRBJ1-2; d_gene: TRBD1; v_gene: TRBV6-5; abundance: .; CDR3aa: CASSYGTGLYGYTF; CDR3nt: TGTGCCAGCAGTTATGGGACAGGCCTCTATGGCTACACCTTC
j_gene: TRBJ2-1; d_gene: TRBD2; v_gene: TRBV14; abundance: .; CDR3aa: CASSPLAGVGYNEQFF; CDR3nt: TGTGCCAGCAGCCCCCTAGCGGGAGTGGGGTACAATGAGCAGTTCTTC
j_gene: TRBJ1-5; d_gene: TRBD1; v_gene: TRBV7-9; abundance: .; CDR3aa: CASSLVGTGGNQPQHF; CDR3nt: TGTGCCAGCAGCTTAGTAGGGACAGGGGGAAATCAGCCCCAGCATTTT
j_gene: TRBJ1-2; d_gene: .; v_gene: TRBV7-9; abundance: .; CDR3aa: CASSDQGRGGYTF; CDR3nt: TGTGCCAGCAGCGACCAGGGGCGCGGGGGCTACACCTTC
j_gene: TRBJ1-2; d_gene: TRBD1; v_gene: TRBV4-1; abundance: .; CDR3aa: CASSQNWEGQGAVGYTF; CDR3nt: TGCGCCAGCAGCCAGAACTGGGAGGGACAGGGGGCTGTTGGCTACACCTTC
j_gene: TRBJ2-5; d_gene: .; v_gene: TRBV4-1; abundance: .; CDR3aa: CASSQGHLRDVETQYF; CDR3nt: TGCGCCAGCAGCCAGGGGCACTTAAGGGATGTAGAGACCCAGTACTTC
j_gene: TRBJ2-7; d_gene: TRBD1; v_gene: TRBV5-1; abundance: once; CDR3aa: CASSSRDRVYEQYF; CDR3nt: TGCGCCAGCAGCTCCCGGGACAGGGTGTACGAGCAGTACTTC
j_gene: TRBJ1-1; d_gene: .; v_gene: TRBV4-3; abundance: .; CDR3aa: CASSQEGTPDGTTEAFF; CDR3nt: TGCGCCAGCAGCCAAGAAGGGACCCCCGATGGGACCACTGAAGCTTTCTTT
j_gene: TRBJ1-1; d_gene: .; v_gene: TRBV30; abundance: .; CDR3aa: CAWSVKGSLLMNTEAFF; CDR3nt: TGTGCCTGGAGTGTAAAAGGGTCCCTCTTAATGAACACTGAAGCTTTCTTT
j_gene: TRBJ1-4; d_gene: .; v_gene: TRBV27; abundance: .; CDR3aa: CASSLRQDINEKLFF; CDR3nt: TGTGCCAGCAGTCTGAGACAGGACATAAATGAAAAACTGTTTTTT
j_gene: TRBJ2-7; d_gene: .; v_gene: TRBV19; abundance: once; CDR3aa: CASSIVHSSYEQYF; CDR3nt: TGTGCCAGTAGTATAGTTCACAGTTCCTACGAGCAGTACTTC
j_gene: TRBJ2-1; d_gene: TRBD2; v_gene: TRBV19; abundance: once; CDR3aa: CASSAPGTSGIGSYNEQFF; CDR3nt: TGTGCCAGTAGTGCTCCCGGGACTAGCGGGATCGGATCCTACAATGAGCAGTTCTTC
j_gene: TRBJ2-7; d_gene: TRBD2; v_gene: TRBV30; abundance: .; CDR3aa: CASTGVAGSYEQYF; CDR3nt: TGTGCCTCAACCGGGGTAGCGGGATCCTACGAGCAGTACTTC
j_gene: TRBJ2-7; d_gene: TRBD2; v_gene: TRBV13; abundance: .; CDR3aa: CASSPYSGTSEHEQYF; CDR3nt: TGTGCCAGCAGCCCGTACTCCGGGACTAGCGAGCACGAGCAGTACTTC
j_gene: TRBJ1-2; d_gene: .; v_gene: TRBV7-9; abundance: .; CDR3aa: CASSSSGVNYGYTF; CDR3nt: TGTGCCAGCAGCTCCTCCGGGGTCAACTATGGCTACACCTTC
j_gene: TRBJ2-3; d_gene: .; v_gene: TRBV7-3; abundance: .; CDR3aa: CASRFPQGGRTDTQYF; CDR3nt: TGTGCCAGCAGGTTCCCCCAGGGGGGGCGCACAGATACGCAGTATTTT
j_gene: TRBJ1-5; d_gene: .; v_gene: TRBV9; abundance: once; CDR3aa: CASSVGSDNQPQHF; CDR3nt: TGTGCCAGCAGCGTAGGCTCAGATAATCAGCCCCAGCATTTT
j_gene: TRBJ1-1; d_gene: .; v_gene: TRBV10-3; abundance: once; CDR3aa: CAIKLRTEQNTEAFF; CDR3nt: TGTGCCATCAAGCTCCGGACAGAACAGAACACTGAAGCTTTCTTT